These 21 T cell receptor beta chains were all obtained from the same sample, sequenced in a study of blood T cell repertoires in COVID-19 (dated by TCRdb to about 2020). The receptor library was made with the immunoSEQ multiplex PCR assay. TCRdb stores this immuneACCESS table with in-frame sequences only. Part of the clones is absent; in the studies checked, under half of the shortfall reflects unresolved V genes, and no reason is known for the rest. Present in this sample are 200,000 to 250,000 clones, approximately 80% of which were seen just once. The top ten constitute roughly 7.8% of the sample. What was sequenced was peripheral blood. These receptor sequences come from a woman of 80 years or more with COVID-19, enrolled during active disease.

This clone was seen a handful of times. J is TRBJ1-5 and V is TRBV19; D is unresolved. The germline V gene has CDR1 LNHDA and CDR2 SQIVND (reference sequence). The V and J ends lost 9 bases and 0 bases respectively, with 15 bases between them. The CDR3 loop spans 15 amino acids. CDR3 in DNA: TGTGCCAGCGCCCCCGTGGCAGTTAGCAATCAGCCCCAGCATTTT. This gives the protein CASAPVAVSNQPQHF.

The chain couples TRBV6-5 to TRBJ2-1, with D maybe TRBD2 (6 bases). CDR3 length equals 14 residues. Germline V gene sequence: CDR1 MNHEY, CDR2 SVGAGI. V lost 6 bases, J lost 0 bases, and 9 bases lay in between. The CDR3 region has the DNA TGTGCCAGCAGGGACTACGCCTCCTACAATGAGCAGTTCTTC. Its translation: CASRDYASYNEQFF.

CDR3 coding DNA: TGTGCCAGCAGTGAAGCGCTTACTAGCGGATTCTACAATGAGCAGTTCTTC. Amino acid sequence: CASSEALTSGFYNEQFF. V usage is TRBV2 and J usage is TRBJ2-1, with 8 positions matching TRBD2. Looked up from germline, CDR1 is SNHLY and CDR2 is FYNNEI. The CDR3 extends over 17 amino acids. After removal of 0 bases from V and 3 bases from J, the junction contained 7 bases not matched to a gene.

V gene TRBV25-1 combines with J gene TRBJ1-4; D is perhaps TRBD1 (6 bases). Germline CDR1 reads MGHDK; CDR2 reads SYGVNS. This CDR3 has 15 residues. Trimming took off 5 bases at V and 3 bases at J, with 13 bases between the two ends. The CDR3 DNA sequence: TGTGCCAGCAGTAAGGGGGAATGGGCTAATGAAAAACTGTTTTTT. Its protein is CASSKGEWANEKLFF.

V usage is TRBV6-5 and J usage is TRBJ1-5, with 7 positions matching TRBD1. The ends lost 5 bases at V and 5 bases at J; junction bases unmatched: 6. The CDR3 is 14 amino acids. CDR1 is MNHEY, CDR2 SVGAGI, per germline. This CDR3 reads CASSPGTVDQPQHF. The CDR3 nucleotides are TGTGCCAGCAGTCCCGGGACAGTCGATCAGCCCCAGCATTTT.

V usage is TRBV25-1 and J usage is TRBJ1-5, with D hard to call. The CDR3 loop spans 14 amino acids. V lost 4 bases to trimming and J lost 4 bases, with 11 bases between them. CDR1 is MGHDK and CDR2 is SYGVNS in the germline V gene. CDR3: CASSAPGGNQPQHF. The CDR3 DNA reads TGTGCCAGCAGTGCCCCGGGCGGGAATCAGCCCCAGCATTTT.

The CDR3: CASRLQGEQFF. The CDR3 DNA is TGTGCCAGCAGACTACAGGGTGAGCAGTTCTTC. J is TRBJ2-1 and V is TRBV2, with D perhaps TRBD1 (6 bases). Germline CDR1 SNHLY, CDR2 FYNNEI. Trimming took 6 bases from V and 9 from J, leaving 9 bases between them. The CDR3 has 11 amino acids.

The chain links TRBV10-3 to TRBJ1-2; possible D gene TRBD1, 5 bases. Trimming left V 6 bases short and J 4 bases short, with 12 bases between. The germline CDR1 and CDR2 sequences are ENHRY and SYGVKD. The CDR3 is 13 residues long. Written as DNA, the CDR3 is TGTGCCATCAGCGAGGGGCCAAGCTATGGCTACACCTTC. Protein: CAISEGPSYGYTF.

This clone was found once. J is TRBJ2-7 and V is TRBV12-3 or TRBV12-4, with D perhaps TRBD2 (6 bases). This CDR3 has 13 amino acids. V was cut by 3 bases and J by 3 bases, with 9 bases left in between. The CDR3 reads CASSFRTNYEQYF. As DNA, the CDR3 is TGTGCCAGCAGTTTCCGGACTAACTACGAGCAGTACTTC.

This clone was seen once. The genes are TRBV18 and TRBJ1-2, with D unclear. CDR1 and CDR2 from the germline V gene are KGHSH and LQKENI. Trimming took 10 bases from V and 0 from J, leaving 18 bases between them. The CDR3 is 15 residues long. The CDR3: CATSPEASPNYGYTF. The CDR3 DNA reads TGTGCCACCTCCCCGGAGGCCAGCCCTAACTATGGCTACACCTTC.

The V call is TRBV15, the J call TRBJ2-2; 8 bases agree with TRBD1. CDR1 is LNHNV, CDR2 YYDKDF, per germline (reference sequence). The CDR3 length is 16 residues. J lost 1 base, V lost 3 bases, and 4 bases had no gene match. The CDR3 sequence: CATSREGTGNTGELFF. The DNA of the CDR3 is TGTGCCACCAGCAGGGAGGGGACAGGGAACACCGGGGAGCTGTTTTTT.

For this clone: The same CDR3 arises from other DNA sequences in this sample as well. The gene calls are TRBV19 and TRBJ1-2; D call uncertain. The CDR3 spans 14 residues. CDR1 and CDR2 (germline): LNHDA, SQIVND (reference sequence). V was cut by 3 bases and J by 1 base, with 9 bases left in between. CDR3 in amino acids: CASSIGGGNYGYTF. CDR3 in DNA: TGTGCCAGTAGTATCGGCGGAGGTAACTATGGCTACACCTTC.

This rearrangement joins TRBV2 to TRBJ1-4; perhaps TRBD1 as D (5 bases). V was shortened by 5 bases and J by 7 bases, with 8 bases between the two germline ends. This CDR3 is built from 12 residues. Looked up from germline, CDR1 is SNHLY and CDR2 is FYNNEI. CDR3: CASSLQGEKLFF. As DNA, the CDR3 is TGTGCCAGCAGTCTTCAGGGTGAAAAACTGTTTTTT.

The chain joins TRBV28 to TRBJ1-6, with TRBD1 matching over 10 bases. The CDR3 length is 14 residues. The germline V gene has CDR1 MDHEN and CDR2 SYDVKM. The J segment lost 7 bases and the V segment lost 4 bases, leaving 1 base of the junction unmatched. The CDR3 sequence is CASSSGQGNSPLHF. CDR3 in DNA: TGTGCCAGCAGTTCGGGACAGGGGAATTCACCCCTCCACTTT.

J is TRBJ2-7 and V is TRBV3-1 (or the pseudogene TRBV3-2); maybe TRBD2 (5 bases). There are 14 residues in the CDR3. The germline CDR1 and CDR2 sequences are LGHDT and YNNKEL (reference sequence). V lost 0 bases, J lost 1 base, and 7 bases lay in between. CDR3: CASSQDIASYEQYF. CDR3 coding DNA: TGTGCCAGCAGCCAAGATATAGCGTCCTACGAGCAGTACTTC.

This clone came up a few times. The chain links TRBV7-9 to TRBJ1-2; D remains unclear. The CDR3 runs 15 residues. With 1 base removed from V and 4 bases from J, the gap between germline ends came to 13 bases. Germline assignment: CDR1 SEHNR and CDR2 FQNEAQ (reference sequence). The CDR3 here is CASSLVRTLGYGYTF. DNA of the CDR3: TGTGCCAGCAGCTTAGTCCGAACCCTCGGCTATGGCTACACCTTC.

This chain connects TRBV28 to TRBJ1-1; D gene uncertain. Trimming removed 5 bases at V and 8 bases at J, with 9 bases between. Germline assignment: CDR1 MDHEN and CDR2 SYDVKM. The length of the CDR3 is 11 residues. CDR3 sequence: CASSLRNEAFF. CDR3 coding DNA: TGTGCCAGCAGTCTCAGAAACGAAGCTTTCTTT.

The chain couples TRBV19 to TRBJ1-5, with 8 bases matching TRBD1. CDR1 is LNHDA, CDR2 SQIVND, per germline (reference sequence). V lost 4 bases to trimming and J lost 3 bases; unmatched junction nucleotides: 11. This CDR3 is built from 17 residues. CDR3 in amino acids: CASSKYRGERDNQPQHF. The CDR3 nucleotides are TGTGCCAGTAGTAAATACAGGGGGGAGAGGGACAATCAGCCCCAGCATTTT.

V is TRBV3-1 (or the pseudogene TRBV3-2) and J is TRBJ1-6; 9 bases are a match to TRBD1. The CDR3 contains 15 residues. Germline values: CDR1 LGHDT, CDR2 YNNKEL (reference sequence). With 1 base clipped from V and 9 bases from J, the junction kept 4 bases outside the gene matches. The CDR3 sequence: CASSQGRTGASPLHF. The CDR3 nucleotides are TGTGCCAGCAGCCAAGGACGGACAGGGGCTTCACCCCTCCACTTT.

This clone appeared a single time. The V gene is TRBV5-4, the J gene TRBJ2-1; 8 nucleotides line up with TRBD1. The CDR3 runs 12 residues. The junction had 6 bases not matched to a gene; V was cut back by 4 bases and J by 12 bases. CDR1 SGHNT and CDR2 YYREEE come from the germline V gene (reference sequence). The chain's CDR3 is CASSRGQAGQFF. The CDR3 DNA follows: TGTGCCAGCAGCCGGGGACAGGCCGGGCAGTTCTTC.

The chain links TRBV29-1 to TRBJ1-2; possible D gene TRBD1, 6 bases. Germline V gene sequence: CDR1 SQVTM, CDR2 ANQGSEA. The ends were cut back, 1 base at V and 4 bases at J, with 13 bases in the middle. This CDR3 region has 14 residues. CDR3 loop: CSVEGAGQSYGYTF. The CDR3 region has the DNA TGCAGCGTTGAAGGGGCCGGACAGTCCTATGGCTACACCTTC.